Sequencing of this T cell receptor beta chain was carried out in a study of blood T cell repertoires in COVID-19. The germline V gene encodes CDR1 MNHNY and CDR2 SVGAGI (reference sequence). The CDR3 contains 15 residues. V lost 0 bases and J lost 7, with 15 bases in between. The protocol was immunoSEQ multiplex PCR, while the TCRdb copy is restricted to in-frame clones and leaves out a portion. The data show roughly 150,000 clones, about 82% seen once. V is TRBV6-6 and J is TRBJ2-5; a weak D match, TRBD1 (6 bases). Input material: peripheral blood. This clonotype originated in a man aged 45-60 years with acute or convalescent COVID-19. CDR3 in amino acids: CASSYSGTPSGTQYF. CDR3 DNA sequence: TGTGCCAGCAGTTACTCTGGGACACCTAGTGGGACCCAGTACTTC.